Reported below is one T cell receptor (beta chain). Its cognate antigen is unknown. Using immunoSEQ multiplex PCR, the repertoire was profiled, and TCRdb retains in-frame clones only, with some absent. The sample has approximately 73,000 clones, about nine tenths seen once; the top ten hold roughly 1.3%. Autoimmune disease history or systemic immunosuppression was exclusionary. V was pared by 2 bases and J by 4 bases, with 12 bases between. The CDR3 sequence is 15 residues long. Germline V gene lookup returns CDR1 SEHNR and CDR2 FQNEAQ (reference sequence). The sample is drawn from a study of OX40 agonist ivuxolimab in advanced cancers. Across the study: Ivuxolimab is a fully human IgG2 antibody that activates OX40 (CD134). Study-level points and caveats: There were, on average, more expanded clones in CD8+ T cells than in CD4+. At 0.1 to 3.0 mg/kg and by week 6, CD4+ and CD8+ T cells in the blood had expanded clonally.

Sample: CD4+ or CD8+ T cells sorted from blood, taken in a trial of the OX40 agonist ivuxolimab. The TCR sequence derives from an adult with an advanced solid tumor such as melanoma, head and neck, liver or kidney cancer. This chain uses TRBV7-9 with TRBJ1-3; D unclear. CDR3: CASSLSPVRGNTIYF. The CDR3 bases are TGTGCCAGCAGCTTAAGTCCAGTGAGAGGAAACACCATATATTTT.